This T cell receptor (beta chain) was recorded in a study of blood T cell repertoires in COVID-19. Study overall: The United States, Italy and Spain provided the acute and convalescent COVID-19 samples. PBMCs, B-cell-depleted T cells, or T cells provided the cDNA or gDNA that made up the material.

In the authors' methods: Researchers report that nucleated cell counts were estimated from reference gene primer amplification. Only in-frame clones appear in the TCRdb table, and some are missing; sequencing was by immunoSEQ multiplex PCR. The V and J calls and the clone size are those of that table, but D and trimming were determined from the DNA. The sample carries more than 250,000 clones, 87% recorded once. The TCR originated in a man aged 50-59 years with active or convalescent COVID-19. What was sequenced was peripheral blood.

CDR3 amino acids: CASSPSGTRRADEQFF. CDR3 nucleotides: TGTGCCAGCAGCCCCTCCGGGACTAGGAGGGCTGATGAGCAGTTCTTC. The chain couples TRBV7-3 to TRBJ2-1; 8 nucleotides match TRBD2. Losses at the gene ends were 5 bases for V and 8 bases for J; bases not matched to a gene: 14. Germline V gene sequence: CDR1 SGHTA, CDR2 FQGTGA. This CDR3 region has 16 residues.